Following are 19 T cell receptor beta chains from one sample sequenced in a study of cytomegalovirus exposure and HLA in healthy donors. PCR involved 60 Vbeta and 13 Jbeta primers. Generated by immunoSEQ multiplex PCR, the TCRdb table keeps only in-frame clones and is missing some. The sample records fewer than 250,000 clones, 60% to 85% being singletons. Sample: PBMCs. The source of these receptors is a woman younger than 35 in good health and CMV-seronegative.

This clone was detected only once. CDR3 sequence reads: CASSEGSGLAASYEQYF. The CDR3, as DNA: TGTGCCAGCAGTGAAGGTTCGGGACTAGCAGCGAGCTACGAGCAGTACTTC. This chain connects TRBV2 to TRBJ2-7, with TRBD2 identical over 9 bases. This CDR3 contains 17 residues. The V gene's germline CDR1 is SNHLY and CDR2 FYNNEI. Losses at the gene ends were 1 base for V and 3 bases for J; bases not matched to a gene: 10.

This clone was counted between two and nine times. This chain uses TRBV5-1 with TRBJ2-2; 13 bases map to TRBD2. CDR3 length: 15 amino acids. The V gene end was trimmed by 4 bases and the J gene end by 6 bases; junction bases not matched to a gene: 3. Germline V gene data show CDR1 as SGHRS and CDR2 as YFSETQ. CDR3 in amino acids: CASSHGLAGAGELFF. Here the CDR3 DNA reads TGCGCCAGCAGCCATGGACTAGCGGGGGCCGGGGAGCTGTTTTTT.

The chain employs TRBV25-1 and TRBJ2-7, with D possibly being TRBD1 (5 bases). V lost 3 bases and J lost 5, with 14 bases in between. The CDR3 runs to 14 residues. The germline CDR1 and CDR2 sequences are MGHDK and SYGVNS. CDR3 sequence: CASSDGQGFHEQYF. DNA for the CDR3: TGTGCCAGCAGTGACGGACAAGGGTTTCACGAGCAGTACTTC.

This clone was seen repeatedly, ten times or more. This chain uses TRBV2 with TRBJ1-1; 10 nucleotides align to TRBD1. The V segment lost 8 bases and the J segment 7 bases; nucleotides outside the gene matches: 1. From germline, CDR1 is SNHLY and CDR2 FYNNEI. The CDR3 contains 11 residues. CDR3 in DNA: TGTGCCAGCGGGACAGGGGATGAAGCTTTCTTT. Protein product: CASGTGDEAFF.

This chain links TRBV11-2 with TRBJ1-2; a possible D gene is TRBD1 (6 bases). The length of the CDR3 is 15 residues. The V end lost 5 bases, the J end lost 4 bases, and 17 bases lay between the germline ends. In germline, CDR1 is SGHAT, CDR2 FQNNGV. The CDR3 protein is CASSTNHDRFYGYTF. The CDR3 bases are TGTGCCAGCAGCACCAATCACGACAGGTTCTATGGCTACACCTTC.

This chain links TRBV5-1 with TRBJ1-5; TRBD1 is a possible D gene (5 bases). CDR1 and CDR2 from the germline V gene are SGHRS and YFSETQ. This CDR3 spans 15 amino acids. The germline V and J ends were trimmed by 4 bases and 7 bases, with 18 bases remaining between them. The CDR3 DNA sequence: TGCGCCAGCAGCCCGGTCGGGGGAAGAGACCAGCCCCAGCATTTT. Protein product: CASSPVGGRDQPQHF.

Notes on this clone: One junction end disagrees with the germline gene, perhaps due to a read error. The chain links TRBV30 to TRBJ2-1, with TRBD2 as a possible D gene (6 bases). The CDR3 has 12 amino acids. Per the germline V gene, CDR1 is GTSNPN and CDR2 is SVGIG (reference sequence). This chain's CDR3 is CAYEGLHNGQFF. The CDR3 DNA is TGTGCCTACGAGGGACTCCACAATGGGCAGTTCTTC.

As DNA, the CDR3 is TGTGCCAGCAGTTTCCTTCCCCTAGCGGGAGACACCTACAATGAGCAGTTCTTC. Translated: CASSFLPLAGDTYNEQFF. The gene calls are TRBV27 and TRBJ2-1, with TRBD2 matching over 10 bases. CDR1 and CDR2 (germline): MNHEY, SMNVEV (reference sequence). The CDR3 has 18 amino acids. V dropped 3 bases and J dropped 2; count of bases not matched to a gene: 10.

This clone was seen once. The J gene is TRBJ1-1, the V gene TRBV4-1; 7 bases fit TRBD1. Germline V gene lookup returns CDR1 MGHRA and CDR2 YSYEKL. Trimming at V came to 3 bases and at J to 6 bases, leaving 7 bases not matched to a gene. CDR3 size: 14 residues. The CDR3 reads CASSQRQGTAEAFF. For the CDR3, the DNA is TGCGCCAGCAGCCAGCGACAGGGCACAGCTGAAGCTTTCTTT.

The chain is built from TRBV14 and TRBJ2-1; D not certain. The V and J ends lost 2 bases and 2 bases respectively, with 7 bases between them. Germline V gene lookup returns CDR1 SGHDN and CDR2 FVKESK. This CDR3 spans 14 amino acids. The CDR3 DNA follows: TGTGCCAGCAGCCAATTTCTAACCTACAATGAGCAGTTCTTC. This sequence encodes CASSQFLTYNEQFF.

This clone came up a few times. This sequence joins TRBV7-6 and TRBJ2-1, with D perhaps TRBD2 (5 bases). Germline CDR1 SGHVS, CDR2 FNYEAQ. This CDR3 spans 17 amino acids. V was clipped by 5 bases and J by 0 bases, with 17 bases between them. CDR3 region: CASSPTRTASSYNEQFF. CDR3 bases: TGTGCCAGCAGCCCTACCCGGACTGCTAGCTCCTACAATGAGCAGTTCTTC.

The rearrangement uses TRBV18 and TRBJ1-2, with TRBD1 matching over 7 bases. Germline V gene sequence: CDR1 KGHSH, CDR2 LQKENI. V shed 4 bases, J shed 7 bases, and the junction held 9 bases outside the gene matches. CDR3 length: 14 amino acids. The chain's CDR3 is CASSQQKGQAGYTF. CDR3 DNA: TGTGCCAGCTCACAACAAAAAGGACAGGCTGGCTACACCTTC.

The rearrangement links TRBV4-1 to TRBJ1-5; perhaps TRBD1 as D (6 bases). Germline CDR1 and CDR2: MGHRA and YSYEKL. The CDR3 covers 15 residues. V was shortened by 3 bases and J by 5 bases, with 14 bases between the two germline ends. CDR3 region: CASSQEDSTDQPQHF. CDR3 bases: TGCGCCAGCAGCCAGGAGGACAGTACGGATCAGCCCCAGCATTTT.

The CDR3 protein is CASSYVRGGGDEQFF. The CDR3 coding sequence is TGTGCCAGCAGTTACGTGCGGGGGGGCGGGGATGAGCAGTTCTTC. The chain joins TRBV6-5 to TRBJ2-1; 9 bases line up with TRBD2. Germline CDR1 and CDR2: MNHEY and SVGAGI. The CDR3 sequence is 15 residues long. The trim removed 2 bases at V and 8 bases at J, leaving 7 bases unmatched.

The chain couples TRBV4-3 to TRBJ1-4; TRBD1 is a possible D gene (6 bases). Trimming stripped 1 base from V and 8 bases from J, with 14 bases between. CDR3 size: 15 residues. Germline V gives CDR1 LGHNA, CDR2 YSLEER. CDR3 amino acids: CASSQAKRGFEKLFF. The CDR3 DNA sequence: TGCGCCAGCAGCCAAGCGAAGAGGGGGTTCGAAAAACTGTTTTTT.

This clone was observed once. The J gene is TRBJ2-3, the V gene TRBV30, with 7 bases matching TRBD1. Unmatched junction bases numbered 7, after V lost 2 bases and J lost 2 bases. CDR1 is GTSNPN and CDR2 is SVGIG in the germline V gene (reference sequence). The CDR3 runs 15 residues. CDR3 coding DNA: TGTGCCTGGAGTCTCACGGGACAGAACACAGATACGCAGTATTTT. Translation: CAWSLTGQNTDTQYF.

This clone turned up a few times. The gene calls are TRBV4-1 and TRBJ1-6; D is unresolved. This CDR3 region has 13 residues. Germline CDR1 and CDR2: MGHRA and YSYEKL. Trimming stripped 4 bases from V and 5 bases from J, with 6 bases between. The CDR3 spells CASSPRDNSPLHF. The CDR3 nucleotides are TGCGCCAGCAGCCCGCGGGATAATTCACCCCTCCACTTT.

This clone was counted a few times. This rearrangement joins TRBV7-3 to TRBJ2-2; 11 positions match TRBD2. The CDR3 totals 16 residues. CDR1 is SGHTA, CDR2 FQGTGA, per germline. With 3 bases clipped from V and 3 bases from J, the junction kept 3 bases outside the gene matches. This CDR3 is CASSFQLAGDTGELFF. The CDR3 DNA reads as TGTGCCAGCAGCTTCCAACTAGCGGGAGACACCGGGGAGCTGTTTTTT.

V gene TRBV7-3 combines with J gene TRBJ2-3; 16 nucleotides align to TRBD2. Germline V gene lookup returns CDR1 SGHTA and CDR2 FQGTGA. Trimming removed 3 bases from V and 5 bases from J; junction bases left unmatched: 5. The CDR3 covers 17 residues. The CDR3 loop is CASSFLGLAGGQDTQYF. The CDR3 region has the DNA TGTGCCAGCAGCTTTCTGGGACTAGCGGGGGGGCAAGATACGCAGTATTTT.